This is a list of T cell receptor beta chains from one sample in a study of T cell repertoires in cytomegalovirus infection. Each CDR3 protein is one row after TCRdb ran MiXCR on the reads. The table lists about 260,000 distinct CDR3 sequences, roughly 10% of them singletons. Sequencing was performed on PBMCs. These receptors were collected from a human donor in good health (CMV status not recorded). Some clones in this sample may be carry-over from other donors' samples. Both conserved end residues are part of each CDR3. The order of the fields is CDR3 length, clone size, V gene, D gene, J gene, CDR3 DNA, CDR3 protein. A D gene is named only where the DNA matches it firmly. A clone size is listed for some rows: how often the clone was seen (once, few, many), or a class if it is expanded.

16	many	TRBV7-8	-	TRBJ2-7	TGTGCCAGCAGCCTCCCCTTCAGCGGCGCAGGGGTGAAGCAGTACTTC	CASSLPFSGAGVKQYF
14	many	TRBV19	TRBD1	TRBJ1-2	TGTGCCAGTACCCAAGACAGGGTCGACTATGGCTACACCTTC	CASTQDRVDYGYTF
14	many	TRBV7-8	-	TRBJ1-1	TGTGCCAGCAGCTTAGGGAGGGGGATCACTGAAGCTTTCTTT	CASSLGRGITEAFF
12	many	TRBV7-2	-	TRBJ1-1	TGTGCCAGCAGCTTAAAGCTGTCTGAAGCTTTCTTT	CASSLKLSEAFF
13	many	TRBV7-6	-	TRBJ1-6	TGTGCCAGCAGCGAACAGGAAAATTCACCCCTCCACTTT	CASSEQENSPLHF
13	many	TRBV7-2	-	TRBJ2-2	TGTGCCAGCAGCTTAAGAGGGTTCGGGGAGCTGTTTTTT	CASSLRGFGELFF
15	many	TRBV10-2	-	TRBJ2-7	TGCGCCAGCATGGGGGACGGGGTCAGCTCCTACGAGCAGTACTTC	CASMGDGVSSYEQYF
16	many	TRBV7-3	-	TRBJ2-1	TGTGCCAGCAGCTTAACCGCCGGGGGGCTGGGCAATGAGCAGTTCTTC	CASSLTAGGLGNEQFF
14	once	TRBV6-5	-	TRBJ1-5	TGTGCCAGCAGACGGGGGCCAAGCAATCAGCCCCAGCATTTT	CASRRGPSNQPQHF
18	many	TRBV6-6	TRBD1	TRBJ1-2	TGTGCCAGCAGACCCCGGCCAGGGGGTGAATTAGCTAACTATGGCTACACCTTC	CASRPRPGGELANYGYTF
15	many	TRBV28	TRBD2	TRBJ2-1	TGTGCCAGCACGGGAGGGGCGAGCTCCTACAATGAGCAGTTCTTC	CASTGGASSYNEQFF
14	many	TRBV7-2	TRBD1	TRBJ2-1	TGTGCCAGCAGCTTAGACAGGGGGAAAAATGAGCAGTTCTTC	CASSLDRGKNEQFF
15	many	TRBV6-1	-	TRBJ1-2	TGTGCCAGCAGTGAATCTTCGACAGCTAACTATGGCTACACCTTC	CASSESSTANYGYTF
14	many	TRBV12-3/TRBV12-4	-	TRBJ2-6	TGTGCCAGCAGACCCGTCTCTGGGGCCAACGTCCTGACTTTC	CASRPVSGANVLTF
15	many	TRBV6-2/TRBV6-3	TRBD1	TRBJ2-1	TGTGCCAGCAGTTACTCGACCAGGGGGCTTAATGAGCAGTTCTTC	CASSYSTRGLNEQFF
15	many	TRBV5-1	TRBD2	TRBJ2-5	TGCGCCAGCAGCAGTAGCGGGGAGGAACAAGAGACCCAGTACTTC	CASSSSGEEQETQYF
14	many	TRBV7-8	TRBD1	TRBJ2-5	TGTGCCAGCAGCTCAGAAACAGGGGTGGAGACCCAGTACTTC	CASSSETGVETQYF
13	few	TRBV20-1	TRBD1	TRBJ1-1	TGCAGTGCTCGGACAGGGGGTATCACTGAAGCTTTCTTT	CSARTGGITEAFF
13	few	TRBV7-3	-	TRBJ2-1	TGTGCCAGCAGCTTAGGGACGACAATGAAGCAGTTCTTC	CASSLGTTMKQFF
15	many	TRBV7-2	-	TRBJ1-3	TGTGCCAGCAGCTTAGTCGTAGGGGCTGGAAACACCATATATTTT	CASSLVVGAGNTIYF
16	many	TRBV7-2	-	TRBJ1-5	TGTGCCAGCAGCTTAGGGGCTCATCGAAGCAATCAGCCCCAGCATTTT	CASSLGAHRSNQPQHF
14	many	TRBV7-8	-	TRBJ1-2	TGTGCCAGCAGCTTAGATCCGGCCTTTCGGGGCTACACCTTC	CASSLDPAFRGYTF
12	-	TRBV20-1	-	TRBJ1-2	TGCAGTGCTAGAGATACTCTCTATGGCTACACCTTC	CSARDTLYGYTF
16	once	TRBV19	TRBD1	TRBJ1-5	TGTGCCAGTTCGATCCTCCAGGGGGCAACCAATCAGCCCCAGCATTTT	CASSILQGATNQPQHF
13	many	TRBV7-9	-	TRBJ1-1	TGTGCCAGCAGCTTCGCAGGGCGCACTGAAGCTTTCTTT	CASSFAGRTEAFF
18	-	TRBV4-3	TRBD1	TRBJ2-2	TGCGCCAGCAGGCAACTACGCCCGGCGACAGGGGACACCGGGGAGCTGTTTTTT	CASRQLRPATGDTGELFF
15	many	TRBV7-6	TRBD2	TRBJ2-2	TGTGCCAGCAGAACTAGCGGGGGTGGCACCGGGGAGCTGTTTTTT	CASRTSGGGTGELFF
15	few	TRBV2	TRBD2	TRBJ2-5	TGTGCCAGCGGCGGGACTACCAACTCCCAAGAGACCCAGTACTTC	CASGGTTNSQETQYF
12	many	TRBV29-1	-	TRBJ1-1	TGCAGCGCGGGATGGGGCACGGCTGAAGCTTTCTTT	CSAGWGTAEAFF
15	-	TRBV6-2/TRBV6-3	TRBD1	TRBJ2-4	TGTGCCAGCAGTTATACGGGACAGGTGAGGGACATTCAGTACTTC	CASSYTGQVRDIQYF
14	many	TRBV12-3/TRBV12-4	-	TRBJ2-1	TGTGCCAGCAGTTTAGCCGACAGATACAATGAGCAGTTCTTC	CASSLADRYNEQFF